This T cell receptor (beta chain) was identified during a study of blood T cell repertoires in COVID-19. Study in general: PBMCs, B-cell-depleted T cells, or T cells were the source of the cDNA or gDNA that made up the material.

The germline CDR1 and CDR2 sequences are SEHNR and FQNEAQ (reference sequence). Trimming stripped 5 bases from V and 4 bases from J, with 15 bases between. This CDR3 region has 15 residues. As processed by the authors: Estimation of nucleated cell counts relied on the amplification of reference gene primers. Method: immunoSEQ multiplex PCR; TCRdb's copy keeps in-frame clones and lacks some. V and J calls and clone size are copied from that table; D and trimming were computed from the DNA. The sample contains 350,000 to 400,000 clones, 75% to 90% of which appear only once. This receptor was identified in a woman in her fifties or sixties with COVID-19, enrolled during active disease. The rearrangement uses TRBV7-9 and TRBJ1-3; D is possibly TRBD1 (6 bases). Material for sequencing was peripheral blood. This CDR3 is CASSLYSTGGNTIYF. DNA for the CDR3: TGTGCCAGCAGCCTTTATTCGACAGGCGGAAACACCATATATTTT.